These T cell receptor beta chains were read from a single sample in a study of early T cells in non-severe SARS-CoV-2 infection. TCRdb independently ran MiXCR on the 5' RACE reads; one entry per CDR3 protein. The sample contains some 96,000 distinct CDR3 sequences, 14% to 15% of which appear only once. Sequenced material: whole blood. Source of these receptors: an adult who was a healthcare worker with PCR-confirmed SARS-CoV-2 infection or an uninfected control (not recorded which). Both conserved end residues are part of each CDR3. D genes are given only for firm matches. Clone size, where shown, is once, few, many, or a class for clones that have expanded.

v_call	d_call	j_call	clone_size	cdr3_aa	cdr3_nt
TRBV11-2	.	TRBJ2-6	few	CASSSVSGANVLTF	TGTGCCAGCAGCAGCGTCTCTGGGGCCAACGTCCTGACTTTC
TRBV4-1	.	TRBJ1-4	many	CASSQVQLPGSKEKLFF	TGCGCCAGCAGCCAAGTCCAACTCCCGGGCTCGAAAGAAAAACTGTTTTTT
TRBV5-1	TRBD2	TRBJ2-1	.	CASSVSGRGNEQFF	TGCGCCAGCAGCGTTAGCGGGAGGGGCAATGAGCAGTTCTTC
TRBV4-1	TRBD1	TRBJ1-6	.	CASSPQTGSNSPLHF	TGCGCCAGCAGCCCCCAGACAGGGTCGAATTCACCCCTCCACTTT
TRBV20-1	.	TRBJ1-6	many	CSAQLASFDNSPLHF	TGCAGTGCTCAGTTGGCATCCTTTGATAATTCACCCCTCCACTTT
TRBV6-2/TRBV6-3	TRBD2	TRBJ2-1	few	CASSYHAGLAGGEQFF	TGTGCCAGCAGTTACCACGCGGGACTAGCGGGAGGGGAGCAGTTCTTC
TRBV12-5	TRBD2	TRBJ2-1	.	CASGPGLAGYNEQFF	TGTGCTAGTGGTCCTGGACTAGCGGGCTACAATGAGCAGTTCTTC
TRBV5-1	TRBD1	TRBJ2-7	many	CASSRLRQGAYEQYF	TGCGCCAGCAGTAGGTTGAGACAGGGGGCCTACGAGCAGTACTTC
TRBV28	.	TRBJ1-5	.	CASNGGNQPQHF	TGTGCCAGCAACGGCGGCAATCAGCCCCAGCATTTT
TRBV20-1	.	TRBJ1-1	few	CSARWPVSTEAFF	TGCAGTGCTAGGTGGCCAGTCTCTACTGAAGCTTTCTTT
TRBV7-9	.	TRBJ1-2	many	CASSSHTENYGYTF	TGTGCCAGCAGCTCCCACACAGAGAACTATGGCTACACCTTC
TRBV20-1	.	TRBJ1-5	many	CSARGTENQPQHF	TGCAGTGCTAGAGGCACAGAAAATCAGCCCCAGCATTTT
TRBV28	.	TRBJ2-1	few	CASRQELAYNEQFF	TGTGCCAGCAGACAAGAACTAGCCTACAATGAGCAGTTCTTC
TRBV10-3	TRBD1	TRBJ2-1	few	CAISLQGHNEQFF	TGTGCCATCAGCCTACAGGGGCACAATGAGCAGTTCTTC
TRBV7-9	.	TRBJ2-3	few	CASSFAGDTQYF	TGTGCCAGCAGCTTCGCAGGAGATACGCAGTATTTT
TRBV28	.	TRBJ2-1	few	CASFNPVPNEQFF	TGTGCCAGCTTTAACCCGGTTCCGAATGAGCAGTTCTTC
TRBV7-2	TRBD1	TRBJ1-2	many	CASSFPETGVGYGYTF	TGTGCCAGCAGCTTCCCCGAAACAGGGGTGGGCTATGGCTACACCTTC
TRBV5-4	TRBD1	TRBJ1-1	few	CASSDRANTEAFF	TGTGCCAGCAGCGACAGGGCGAACACTGAAGCTTTCTTT
TRBV5-6	.	TRBJ1-1	few	CASTTQGNTEAFF	TGTGCCAGCACTACCCAGGGGAACACTGAAGCTTTCTTT
TRBV10-3	.	TRBJ1-2	.	CAIAREGYGYTF	TGTGCCATCGCCAGGGAGGGCTATGGCTACACCTTC